This T cell receptor beta chain was recorded in a study of blood T cell repertoires in COVID-19. Study-wide background: Spain, Italy and the United States supplied samples that represented acute and convalescent COVID-19. In each case, the material was cDNA or gDNA derived from T cells, B-cell-depleted T cells, or PBMCs.

The repertoire was sequenced with immunoSEQ multiplex PCR; TCRdb's copy has only in-frame clones and lacks some. This sample has 95,000 to 150,000 clones; 65% to 90% occur once, and the top ten carry over 25%. Unmatched junction bases numbered 6, after V lost 5 bases and J lost 7 bases. The CDR3 length is 14 residues. The germline V gene has CDR1 SGHTA and CDR2 FQGNSA. This chain links TRBV7-2 with TRBJ1-5; 9 bases line up with TRBD1. The sequence was obtained from an elderly woman with acute or convalescent COVID-19. The sequenced sample was peripheral blood. CDR3 bases: TGTGCCAGCAGCGCGGGACAGGGAGCCCAGCCCCAGCATTTT. Amino acid sequence: CASSAGQGAQPQHF.